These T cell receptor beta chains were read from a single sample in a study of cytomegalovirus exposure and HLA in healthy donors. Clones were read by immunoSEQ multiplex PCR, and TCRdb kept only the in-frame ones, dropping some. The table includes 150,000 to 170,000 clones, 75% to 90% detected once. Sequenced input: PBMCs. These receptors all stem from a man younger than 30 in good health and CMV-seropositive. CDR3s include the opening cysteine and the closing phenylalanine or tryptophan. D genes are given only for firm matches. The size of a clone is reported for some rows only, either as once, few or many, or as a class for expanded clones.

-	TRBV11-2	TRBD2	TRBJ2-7	TGTGCCAGCAGCTCTCCTAGCGGGAGGAGCTCCTACGAGCAGTACTTC	CASSSPSGRSSYEQYF
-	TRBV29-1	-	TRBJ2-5	TGCAGCGTTGACGCGGGCTTAAAAGAGACCCAGTACTTC	CSVDAGLKETQYF
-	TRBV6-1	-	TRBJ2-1	TGTGCCAGCAGTGAAAACTACGGGTATGAGCAGTTCTTC	CASSENYGYEQFF
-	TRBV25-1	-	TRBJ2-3	TGTGCCAGCAGTAGCCGAACGGGGGTTCCCACAGATACGCAGTATTTT	CASSSRTGVPTDTQYF
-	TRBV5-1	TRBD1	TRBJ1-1	TGCGCCAGCAAGGCTGCAGGGGGTGTGAACACTGAAGCTTTCTTT	CASKAAGGVNTEAFF
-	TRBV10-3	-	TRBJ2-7	TGTGCCATCAGTGAGATGAGCTCCTACGAGCAGTACTTC	CAISEMSSYEQYF
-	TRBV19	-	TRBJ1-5	TGTGCCAGTAGTATAGGACAGGTTTCCTCTAGCAATCAGCCCCAGCATTTT	CASSIGQVSSSNQPQHF
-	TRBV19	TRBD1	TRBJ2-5	TGTGCCAGTAGTGCGGGACAGGGGGCGCAACCGGAGACCCAGTACTTC	CASSAGQGAQPETQYF
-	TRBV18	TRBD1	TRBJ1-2	TGTGCCAGCTCACCGACAGGGGGCGGCGGCTACACCTTC	CASSPTGGGGYTF
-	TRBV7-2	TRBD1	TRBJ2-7	TGTGCCAGCGGACGACCCCCTGGGGACAGAACCTACGAGCAGTACTTC	CASGRPPGDRTYEQYF
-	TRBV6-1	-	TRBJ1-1	TGTGCCAGCGGTCGAGGGTCGAACACTGAAGCTTTCTTT	CASGRGSNTEAFF
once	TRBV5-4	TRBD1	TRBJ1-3	TGTGCCAGCAGCTCTGGTAGACAGGGAAAAAGTGGAAACACCATATATTTT	CASSSGRQGKSGNTIYF
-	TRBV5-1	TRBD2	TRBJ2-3	TGCGCCAGCAGCTTGGCCGTTGCGGGAGGGTTGACAGATACGCAGTATTTT	CASSLAVAGGLTDTQYF
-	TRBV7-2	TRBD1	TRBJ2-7	TGTGCCAGCAGCTTAGGGGGACAGGGTCGGTCCTACGAGCAGTACTTC	CASSLGGQGRSYEQYF
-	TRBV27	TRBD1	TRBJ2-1	TGTGCCAGCCAGGGGGATTCGTACAATGAGCAGTTCTTC	CASQGDSYNEQFF
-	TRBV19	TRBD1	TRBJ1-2	TGTGCCAGTAGTATAGCCCTCCCGGGACAGGGGAACTATGGCTACACCTTC	CASSIALPGQGNYGYTF
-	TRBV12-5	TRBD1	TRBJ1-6	TGTGCTAGTGGTTTGGGCACTTCGGACAGGGTCATATTCGAGGGCTCCTATAATTCACCCCTCCACTTT	CASGLGTSDRVIFEGSYNSPLHF
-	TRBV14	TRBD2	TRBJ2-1	TGTGCCAGCAGCCCGCAGACTAGCGGGAGGTGGGTGAACATCAATGAGCAGTTCTTC	CASSPQTSGRWVNINEQFF
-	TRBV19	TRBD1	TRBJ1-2	TGTGCCAGTAGTATAGACCGGGACAGGGGCCACACCTTC	CASSIDRDRGHTF
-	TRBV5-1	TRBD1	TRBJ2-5	TGCGCCAGCAGCTTGGCTAGCGCAGGGACAGGGGTACAAGAGACCCAGTACTTC	CASSLASAGTGVQETQYF
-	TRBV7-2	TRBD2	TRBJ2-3	TGTGCCAGCAGCCTTAGCGGGAGGGGATCAACTGGCACAGATACGCAGTATTTT	CASSLSGRGSTGTDTQYF
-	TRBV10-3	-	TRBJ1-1	TGTGCCATCAGTGAGTCGGGGGCAAACACTGAAGCTTTCTTT	CAISESGANTEAFF
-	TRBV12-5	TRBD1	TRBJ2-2	TGTGCTAGTGGTTTGGGACATCCCCTGGACAGGGGCCTCACCGGGGAGCTGTTTTTT	CASGLGHPLDRGLTGELFF
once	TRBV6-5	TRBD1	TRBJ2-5	TGTGCCAGCAGTTACGTAGGGGGCCGGGAGACCCAGTACTTC	CASSYVGGRETQYF
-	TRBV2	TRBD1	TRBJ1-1	TGTGCCATTACAGGGGTTTTAAACACTGAAGCTTTCTTT	CAITGVLNTEAFF
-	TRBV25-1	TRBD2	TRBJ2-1	TGTGCCAGCAGTGAATGGACTAGCGGGACCTACAATGAGCAGTTCTTC	CASSEWTSGTYNEQFF
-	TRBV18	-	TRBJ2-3	TGTGCCAGCTCTATAGGACTGAGCCCAGATACGCAGTATTTT	CASSIGLSPDTQYF
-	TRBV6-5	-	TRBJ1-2	TGTGCCAGCAGTTACCCCCGGGGCTATGGCTACACCTTC	CASSYPRGYGYTF
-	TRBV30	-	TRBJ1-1	TGTGCCTGGAGGAGGCTCCGGAACACTGAAGCTTTCTTT	CAWRRLRNTEAFF
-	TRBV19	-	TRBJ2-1	TGTGCCAGTAGTCCAGGGTTGAATGAGCAGTTCTTC	CASSPGLNEQFF
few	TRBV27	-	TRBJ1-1	TGTGCCAGCTGTGGGGGAGGGGTCACTGAAGCTTTCTTT	CASCGGGVTEAFF
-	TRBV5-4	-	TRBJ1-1	TGTGCCAGCAGCTTTCGGGTAGAGGGAACAAAGACTGAAGCTTTCTTT	CASSFRVEGTKTEAFF
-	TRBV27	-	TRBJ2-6	TGTGCCAGCAGCAGGGCGGGACTTGCCGGCTCGGGGGCCAACGTCCTGACTTTC	CASSRAGLAGSGANVLTF